This TCR beta chain was identified in a study of blood T cells in healthy people across ages. The second PCR ran about 6 to 12 cycles with a sample-barcoded 5' primer and J-beta primers. Every molecule of cDNA carried a tag from a template-switch adaptor with 12 random nucleotides. TCRdb redid the calling of the 5' RACE reads with MiXCR, one entry per CDR3 protein. This repertoire shows 650,000 to 1,000,000 distinct CDR3 sequences, 35% to 50% found once; its top ten account for over 15%. With respect to this clonotype: The germline gene is not matched at one end of the junction; a read error may be the cause.

This CDR3 is 21 amino acids long. CDR1 and CDR2 from the germline V gene are SGHTA and FQGTGA. This receptor was obtained from an elderly man in good health. Sequencing input: blood. The V and J genes are TRBV7-3 and TRBJ2-1; 10 nucleotides agree with TRBD2. The DNA for the CDR3 is TGTACCAGTAGCACCAAATTAAAGGGGAGCGGGAGGGCCAGGGGGCGGGATGAGCAGTTCTTC. Amino acid sequence: CTSSTKLKGSGRARGRDEQFF.